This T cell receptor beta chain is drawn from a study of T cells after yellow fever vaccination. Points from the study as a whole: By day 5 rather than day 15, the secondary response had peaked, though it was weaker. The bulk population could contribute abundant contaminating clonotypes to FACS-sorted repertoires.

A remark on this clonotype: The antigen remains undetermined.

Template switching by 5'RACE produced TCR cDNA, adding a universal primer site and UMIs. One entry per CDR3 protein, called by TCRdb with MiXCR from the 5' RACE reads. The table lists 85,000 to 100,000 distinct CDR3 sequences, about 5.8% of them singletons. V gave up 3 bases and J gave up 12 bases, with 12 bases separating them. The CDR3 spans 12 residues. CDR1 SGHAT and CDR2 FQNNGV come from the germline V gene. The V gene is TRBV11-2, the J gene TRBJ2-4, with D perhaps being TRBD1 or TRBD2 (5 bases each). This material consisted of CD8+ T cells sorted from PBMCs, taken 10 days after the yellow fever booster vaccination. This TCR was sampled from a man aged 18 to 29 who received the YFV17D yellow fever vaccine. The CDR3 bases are TGTGCCAGCAGCTTGACCGGGACCACTCAGTACTTC. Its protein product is CASSLTGTTQYF.